This T cell receptor (beta chain) was retrieved from a study of cytotoxic CD8 clonotypes in ibrutinib-treated CLL. Some clones are missing from TCRdb's copy, which holds only in-frame ones; the method was immunoSEQ multiplex PCR. The repertoire holds tens of thousands of clones, 90% seen once, with approximately 3% in the top ten. The ends were cut back, 6 bases at V and 2 bases at J, with 11 bases in the middle. CDR1 KGHSH and CDR2 LQKENI come from the germline V gene. The CDR3 has 14 amino acids. The chain recombines TRBV18 with TRBJ1-5; D is uncertain. This sequence originates from a human donor with chronic lymphocytic leukemia. The starting material was PBMCs, obtained after 12 months of ibrutinib treatment. CDR3 loop: CASSPTRGNQPQHF. The CDR3 nucleotides read TGTGCCAGCTCTCCCACGAGGGGCAATCAGCCCCAGCATTTT.